The 4 T cell receptor beta chains below all came from one sample that was sequenced in a study of T cells after yellow fever vaccination. TCRdb recomputed calls from the 5' RACE reads with MiXCR, one row per CDR3 protein. Among about 160,000 distinct CDR3 sequences listed, 6% to 7.5% were seen once. This sample comprised CD4+ T cells sorted from PBMCs, obtained less than 6 days after the first yellow fever vaccination. The source of these receptors is a man between 18 and 29 years old who received the YFV17D yellow fever vaccine.

The table lists this clonotype with many counts. Here the CDR3 reads CASMTGTDDSPLHF. DNA of the CDR3: TGTGCCAGCATGACCGGGACAGATGATTCACCCCTCCACTTT. The rearrangement joins TRBV12-3 or TRBV12-4 to TRBJ1-6, with 7 bases identical to TRBD1. CDR3 size: 14 residues. The V gene end was trimmed by 7 bases and the J gene end by 8 bases; junction bases not matched to a gene: 8.

This clonotype was counted ten times or more. The chain is built from TRBV7-9 and TRBJ1-6; possible D gene TRBD1, 5 bases. Trimming removed 3 bases at V and 8 bases at J, with 17 bases between. Germline V lookup: CDR1 SEHNR, CDR2 FQNEAQ (reference sequence). The CDR3 is 16 amino acids. The CDR3 nucleotides read TGTGCCAGCAGCTTTACCCCCGCAGGGTACGATTCACCCCTCCACTTT. Protein: CASSFTPAGYDSPLHF.

This clonotype is medium-sized by share. The chain employs TRBV2 and TRBJ2-3; D is perhaps TRBD1 or TRBD2 (5 bases each). Trimming cost V 3 bases and J 4 bases, with 11 bases left between them. The CDR3 length is 14 residues. Germline CDR1 is SNHLY and CDR2 is FYNNEI. CDR3 in DNA: TGTGCCAGCAGTGAGAGGGGCCACGCAGATACGCAGTATTTT. Translated, it gives CASSERGHADTQYF.

This clonotype came up many times. The J gene is TRBJ2-7, the V gene TRBV5-1; D not certain. The CDR3 runs 14 residues. Germline-derived CDR1 and CDR2 are SGHRS and YFSETQ. Trimming pared 4 bases from V and 2 bases from J, leaving 13 bases between. The CDR3 nucleotides read TGCGCCAGCAGCGCAGGTATGGGAACCTACGAGCAGTACTTC. Translated, it gives CASSAGMGTYEQYF.